These 30 T cell receptor beta chains originate from one sample sequenced in a study of T cells in Graves' hyperthyroidism and ophthalmopathy. The source material, RNA transcripts, was used to amplify TCR beta CDR3 regions. HTBI primers were the set used in a first-round RT-PCR of the TCR CDR3. MiXCR was run by TCRdb on the multiplex PCR reads, yielding one entry per CDR3 protein. Of 500,000 to 600,000 distinct CDR3 sequences detected, about 45% appear once; the ten largest clones hold around 19%. The material sequenced was peripheral blood or thyroid tissue (not recorded which). Receptors were obtained from an adult woman with Graves' disease, either hyperthyroidism or ophthalmopathy (not recorded which).

This rearrangement joins TRBV9 to TRBJ1-3, with D uncertain. V dropped 2 bases and J dropped 0 bases, with 12 bases sitting between them. CDR1 and CDR2 (germline): SGDLS, YYNGEE. This CDR3 region has 16 residues. CDR3 in DNA: TGTGCCAGCAGCGTGGGTCCGGGGATCTCTGGAAACACCATATATTTT. Its translation is CASSVGPGISGNTIYF. Full variable domain (remainder filled in from reference TRBV9 and TRBJ1-3): DSGVTQTPKHLITATGQRVTLRCSPRSGDLSVYWYQQSLDQGLQFLIQYYNGEERAKGNILERFSAQQFPDLHSELNLSSLELGDSALYFCASSVGPGISGNTIYFGEGSWLTVV.

This clonotype was seen ten or more times. CDR3: CASSQGTNTGELFF. CDR3 DNA: TGTGCCAGCAGTCAGGGGACGAACACCGGGGAGCTGTTTTTT. The chain is built from TRBV6-4 and TRBJ2-2, with D maybe TRBD1 (6 bases). The germline V gene encodes CDR1 MRHNA and CDR2 SNTAGT. V lost 5 bases and J lost 0, with 7 bases in between. This CDR3 comprises 14 residues.

This clonotype was detected a few times. This chain connects TRBV25-1 to TRBJ1-1; D remains unclear. V was trimmed by 4 bases and J by 4 bases, leaving 13 bases between them. CDR1 and CDR2 from the germline V gene are MGHDK and SYGVNS. This CDR3 is 14 amino acids long. CDR3 DNA: TGTGCCAGCAGTGGCCCGACGGGCCTCACTGAAGCTTTCTTT. Encoded protein: CASSGPTGLTEAFF.

This clonotype was recorded a few times. The V gene is TRBV4-1, the J gene TRBJ1-3; D remains ambiguous. The germline V gene has CDR1 MGHRA and CDR2 YSYEKL. Trimming removed 3 bases from V and 2 bases from J, with 14 bases in between. This CDR3 contains 16 residues. For the CDR3, the DNA is TGCGCCAGCAGCCAGCAGCAGCTGGGGACTGGAAACACCATATATTTT. Translation: CASSQQQLGTGNTIYF.

The chain links TRBV10-3 to TRBJ2-1; 7 positions agree with TRBD2. This CDR3 spans 15 amino acids. Germline CDR1 and CDR2: ENHRY and SYGVKD. V lost 10 bases, J lost 2 bases, and 11 bases stayed unmatched. In DNA form, the CDR3 reads TGTGCCACCTGGGGCGGGAGTAAGACCTACAATGAGCAGTTCTTC. Amino acids: CATWGGSKTYNEQFF.

This clonotype was seen a few times. This chain connects TRBV5-1 to TRBJ2-7; tentatively, D is TRBD1 (6 bases). The CDR3 spans 14 residues. The ends were cut back, 4 bases at V and 0 bases at J, with 11 bases in the middle. Germline CDR1 reads SGHRS; CDR2 reads YFSETQ. The CDR3 is CASSGRTDSYEQYF. CDR3 nucleotides: TGCGCCAGCAGCGGCCGGACAGACTCCTACGAGCAGTACTTC. Full variable domain (outside the CDR3, taken from reference TRBV5-1 and TRBJ2-7): KAGVTQTPRYLIKTRGQQVTLSCSPISGHRSVSWYQQTPGQGLQFLFEYFSETQRNKGNFPGRFSGRQFSNSRSEMNVSTLELGDSALYLCASSGRTDSYEQYFGPGTRLTVT.

This clonotype was seen at least ten times. V and J are TRBV7-2 and TRBJ2-7; a weak D match, TRBD1 (6 bases). CDR3 length: 13 residues. V was cut by 5 bases and J by 6 bases, with 14 bases left in between. Germline assignment: CDR1 SGHTA and CDR2 FQGNSA. The CDR3 nucleotides read TGTGCCAGCAGCAGATACAGGGTGGGCGAGCAGTACTTC. This codes for CASSRYRVGEQYF. The full variable domain, with the rest looked up from reference TRBV7-2 and TRBJ2-7, is GAGVSQSPSNKVTEKGKDVELRCDPISGHTALYWYRQSLGQGLEFLIYFQGNSAPDKSGLPSDRFSAERTGGSVSTLTIQRTQQEDSAVYLCASSRYRVGEQYFGPGTRLTVT.

This clonotype appeared many times. The gene calls are TRBV7-8 and TRBJ1-2; D not certain. This CDR3 is built from 13 residues. V lost 5 bases, J lost 3 bases, and 10 bases lay in between. Germline CDR1 and CDR2: SGHVS and FQNEAQ. CDR3 amino acids: CASSGDFYYGYTF. The CDR3 DNA follows: TGTGCCAGCAGCGGGGATTTCTACTATGGCTACACCTTC.

The chain links TRBV25-1 to TRBJ1-2; D is ambiguous. V was clipped by 3 bases and J by 3 bases, with 5 bases between them. The germline V gene has CDR1 MGHDK and CDR2 SYGVNS. This CDR3 is 12 amino acids long. This CDR3 reads CASSEPYYGYTF. The DNA of the CDR3 is TGTGCCAGCAGTGAGCCGTACTATGGCTACACCTTC.

This chain links TRBV7-9 with TRBJ1-4, with D tentatively TRBD1 (5 bases). V was clipped by 0 bases and J by 7 bases, with 18 bases between them. Germline V CDR1 and CDR2: SEHNR, FQNEAQ (reference sequence). The CDR3 loop spans 17 amino acids. CDR3 bases: TGTGCCAGCAGCTTAGCCGTCCGGGGACGGATCACTGAAAAACTGTTTTTT. Translation gives CASSLAVRGRITEKLFF.

The chain employs TRBV10-3 and TRBJ1-1; D is ambiguous. Germline CDR1 ENHRY, CDR2 SYGVKD. Trimming removed 6 bases from V and 4 bases from J, with 12 bases in between. The CDR3 runs to 13 residues. The CDR3 is CAISSLWSTEAFF. The CDR3 coding sequence is TGTGCCATCAGCTCCCTGTGGAGCACTGAAGCTTTCTTT.

The J gene is TRBJ1-4, the V gene TRBV20-1; 10 bases are shared with TRBD1. After removal of 2 bases from V and 8 bases from J, the junction contained 8 bases not matched to a gene. This CDR3 spans 15 amino acids. Per germline, CDR1 DFQATT and CDR2 SNEGSKA (reference sequence). The CDR3 coding sequence is TGCAGTGCTAGACCCGGACAGGGGGGGGGCGAAAAACTGTTTTTT. It yields the protein CSARPGQGGGEKLFF.

The V gene is TRBV14, the J gene TRBJ1-6; 7 nucleotides match TRBD1. V lost 1 base, J lost 16 bases, and 7 bases stayed unmatched. The CDR3 is made up of 13 amino acids. The germline V gene has CDR1 SGHDN and CDR2 FVKESK. Written as DNA, the CDR3 is TGTGCCAGCAGCCAAGTGAGCGGGACAGATCTCCACTTT. Its translation: CASSQVSGTDLHF.

This chain uses TRBV6-6 with TRBJ1-5, with D tentatively TRBD1 (5 bases). CDR3 length equals 15 residues. Germline CDR1 MNHNY, CDR2 SVGAGI (reference sequence). Trimming removed 2 bases from V and 6 bases from J, with 14 bases in between. The CDR3 DNA sequence: TGTGCCAGCAGTTACCGCGGGGGAACAAGTCAGCCCCAGCATTTT. Protein: CASSYRGGTSQPQHF.

Concerning this clonotype: An end of the junction does not agree with germline; a read error may underlie this. The chain has TRBV7-8 and TRBJ2-7; maybe TRBD2 (7 bases). This CDR3 comprises 14 residues. CDR1 is SGHVS, CDR2 FQNEAQ, per germline. The CDR3 DNA follows: TGTACCAGCAGCTTATTCCGGGGGGCTGACGAGCAGTACTTC. This sequence encodes CTSSLFRGADEQYF.

This clonotype was detected only a few times. The rearrangement links TRBV29-1 to TRBJ2-5; D remains unclear. V was cut by 7 bases and J by 4 bases, with 10 bases left in between. CDR1 is SQVTM, CDR2 ANQGSEA, per germline. The CDR3 sequence is 11 residues long. CDR3 in amino acids: CSADRSETQYF. CDR3 nucleotide sequence: TGCAGCGCTGACCGCTCAGAGACCCAGTACTTC. Combining the CDR3 with reference TRBV29-1 and TRBJ2-5 gives the whole variable domain SAVISQKPSRDICQRGTSLTIQCQVDSQVTMMFWYRQQPGQSLTLIATANQGSEATYESGFVIDKFPISRPNLTFSTLTVSNMSPEDSSIYLCSADRSETQYFGPGTRLLVL.

This clonotype has only a few counts. The V gene is TRBV7-9, the J gene TRBJ1-5, with D possibly matching TRBD1 (6 bases). The CDR3 extends over 16 amino acids. V gave up 7 bases and J gave up 1 base, with 17 bases separating them. The germline V gene has CDR1 SEHNR and CDR2 FQNEAQ (reference sequence). The CDR3 region has the DNA TGTGCCAGCATCCCAAGGGGGGAGGGGAGCAATCAGCCCCAGCATTTT. Its protein product is CASIPRGEGSNQPQHF.

This clonotype appeared many times. This chain uses TRBV5-6 with TRBJ2-5; D is uncertain. From germline, CDR1 is SGHDT and CDR2 YYEEEE. V was shortened by 2 bases and J by 4 bases, with 21 bases between the two germline ends. The CDR3 loop spans 17 amino acids. CDR3 sequence: CASSFNPGWMEIETQYF. CDR3 coding DNA: TGTGCCAGCAGCTTCAACCCGGGTTGGATGGAGATAGAGACCCAGTACTTC.

Points on this clonotype: At one of its ends the junction is not consistent with the germline gene, which may arise from a read error. The chain uses TRBV2 and TRBJ1-2; TRBD1 might be the D (5 bases). Germline assignment: CDR1 SNHLY and CDR2 FYNNEI. The CDR3 is made up of 14 amino acids. The CDR3 loop is CASSGPNSNYGYAF. DNA for the CDR3: TGTGCCAGCTCAGGGCCCAATTCTAACTATGGCTACGCCTTC.

The chain links TRBV7-9 to TRBJ1-5, with D unresolved. The V end lost 1 base, the J end lost 2 bases, and 12 bases lay between the germline ends. Germline CDR1 and CDR2: SEHNR and FQNEAQ (reference sequence). The length of the CDR3 is 16 residues. DNA of the CDR3: TGTGCCAGCAGCTTAGGTAGGCTTGGGGGCAATCAGCCCCAGCATTTT. Protein product: CASSLGRLGGNQPQHF.

This clonotype was found many times. V usage is TRBV20-1 and J usage is TRBJ2-7, with D uncertain. The V end was cut by 0 bases, the J end by 3 bases, with 15 bases between. CDR3 length equals 15 residues. Germline lookup yields CDR1 DFQATT and CDR2 SNEGSKA (reference sequence). The chain's CDR3 is CSARDVGGYNYEQYF. The CDR3 nucleotides read TGCAGTGCTAGAGATGTAGGCGGCTACAACTACGAGCAGTACTTC.

This clonotype was detected a few times. The V call is TRBV2, the J call TRBJ2-1; unclear D gene. V gave up 5 bases and J gave up 5 bases, with 10 bases separating them. The length of the CDR3 is 13 residues. Looked up from germline, CDR1 is SNHLY and CDR2 is FYNNEI. The CDR3 loop is CASSWSEDNEQFF. Written as DNA, the CDR3 is TGTGCCAGCAGTTGGTCGGAAGACAATGAGCAGTTCTTC.

V gene TRBV27 combines with J gene TRBJ1-6; D ambiguous. The CDR3 runs to 14 residues. V was pared by 1 base and J by 6 bases, with 7 bases between. Germline loops: CDR1 MNHEY, CDR2 SMNVEV (reference sequence). As DNA, the CDR3 is TGTGCCAGCAGTTTATGGGCCGGTAATTCACCCCTCCACTTT. Translated: CASSLWAGNSPLHF.

The chain is built from TRBV7-2 and TRBJ1-1; 8 positions match TRBD1. Trimming cost V 3 bases and J 1 base; bases outside gene matches: 7. The CDR3 consists of 16 residues. The germline CDR1 and CDR2 sequences are SGHTA and FQGNSA. CDR3 in amino acids: CASSLTGAGANTEAFF. CDR3 bases: TGTGCCAGCAGCTTGACAGGGGCAGGGGCGAACACTGAAGCTTTCTTT. The full variable domain, its missing parts supplied by reference TRBV7-2 and TRBJ1-1, is GAGVSQSPSNKVTEKGKDVELRCDPISGHTALYWYRQSLGQGLEFLIYFQGNSAPDKSGLPSDRFSAERTGGSVSTLTIQRTQQEDSAVYLCASSLTGAGANTEAFFGQGTRLTVV.

This clonotype has only one observation. This chain uses TRBV20-1 with TRBJ1-2; D perhaps matches TRBD1 (6 bases). This CDR3 has 13 residues. The germline CDR1 and CDR2 sequences are DFQATT and SNEGSKA (reference sequence). V dropped 4 bases and J dropped 4 bases, with 13 bases sitting between them. The chain's CDR3 is CSATRTAGYGYTF. DNA for the CDR3: TGCAGTGCTACCAGGACAGCAGGCTATGGCTACACCTTC.

This clonotype has a count of ten or more. This chain joins TRBV20-1 and TRBJ1-6; perhaps TRBD1 as D (6 bases). Looked up from germline, CDR1 is DFQATT and CDR2 is SNEGSKA (reference sequence). V was shortened by 5 bases and J by 2 bases, with 16 bases between the two germline ends. This CDR3 has 16 amino acids. As DNA, the CDR3 is TGCAGTGCTCCGAAGGGGGGCTCTACCTATAATTCACCCCTCCACTTT. It codes for CSAPKGGSTYNSPLHF.

There are a few counts of this clonotype. The CDR3: CASSLIRVGYGYTF. The CDR3 nucleotides read TGTGCCAGCAGCTTAATCAGGGTGGGATATGGCTACACCTTC. The rearrangement uses TRBV7-2 and TRBJ1-2, with D maybe TRBD1 (5 bases). Between the trimmed V and J ends, which lost 2 bases and 5 bases, there was a span of 12 bases. From germline, CDR1 is SGHTA and CDR2 FQGNSA. The CDR3 covers 14 residues.

The chain joins TRBV20-1 to TRBJ1-1, with D maybe TRBD1 (6 bases). The CDR3 has 12 residues. Between the trimmed V and J ends, which lost 5 bases and 9 bases, there was a span of 16 bases. CDR1 DFQATT and CDR2 SNEGSKA come from the germline V gene (reference sequence). The CDR3 DNA reads as TGCAGTGCTGCGGACGGGACACAAAAAGCTTTCTTT. The encoded protein is CSAADGTQKAFF.

The sample holds a few counts of this clonotype. The genes are TRBV20-1 and TRBJ2-7, with TRBD1 identical over 10 bases. In germline, CDR1 is DFQATT, CDR2 SNEGSKA (reference sequence). The CDR3 covers 12 residues. V shed 6 bases, J shed 5 bases, and the junction held 4 bases outside the gene matches. CDR3 sequence reads: CSAWDRGDEQYF. The CDR3 DNA follows: TGCAGTGCCTGGGACAGGGGCGACGAGCAGTACTTC.

In this sample, this clonotype turned up many times. The rearrangement links TRBV7-9 to TRBJ2-5; 7 bases match TRBD2. Germline values: CDR1 SEHNR, CDR2 FQNEAQ (reference sequence). Losses at the gene ends were 8 bases for V and 1 base for J; bases not matched to a gene: 7. This CDR3 is built from 14 residues. CDR3 residues: CASANRGVQETQYF. As DNA, the CDR3 is TGTGCCAGCGCCAACCGGGGGGTCCAAGAGACCCAGTACTTC. Complete variable domain (other parts from reference TRBV7-9 and TRBJ2-5): DTGVSQNPRHKITKRGQNVTFRCDPISEHNRLYWYRQTLGQGPEFLTYFQNEAQLEKSRLLSDRFSAERPKGSFSTLEIQRTEQGDSAMYLCASANRGVQETQYFGPGTRLLVL.